This entry lists 26 T cell receptor beta chains sequenced from one sample in a study of blood T cell repertoires in COVID-19. Repertoires were generated with immunoSEQ multiplex PCR, while TCRdb's copy carries only in-frame clones and drops some. The sample consists of about 110,000 clones, about four fifths of them appearing once. Specimen: peripheral blood. The receptors come from a woman aged 70-85 years with acute or convalescent COVID-19.

The chain is built from TRBV27 and TRBJ2-1, with D hard to call. The CDR3 is 19 residues long. Trimming stripped 1 base from V and 4 bases from J, with 23 bases between. The germline gives CDR1 MNHEY, CDR2 SMNVEV (reference sequence). CDR3 DNA sequence: TGTGCCAGCAGTTTATTGGTTTTTCATCCCGAGAAGAAGTACAATGAGCAGTTCTTC. Protein sequence: CASSLLVFHPEKKYNEQFF.

V is TRBV19 and J is TRBJ1-1, with unresolved D. CDR1 is LNHDA and CDR2 is SQIVND in the germline V gene (reference sequence). Trimming cost V 9 bases and J 0 bases, with 17 bases left between them. This CDR3 spans 15 amino acids. The CDR3 loop reads CASAPVEVMNTEAFF. The CDR3 nucleotides are TGTGCCAGCGCTCCAGTGGAGGTTATGAACACTGAAGCTTTCTTT.

The chain joins TRBV11-2 to TRBJ1-1, with 7 bases that match TRBD1. Germline loops: CDR1 SGHAT, CDR2 FQNNGV. The CDR3 runs 16 residues. Unmatched junction bases numbered 14, after V lost 10 bases and J lost 0 bases. CDR3 DNA: TGTGCCACCCAGGACAGGCTAGTTGGGTTGAACACTGAAGCTTTCTTT. Translated, it gives CATQDRLVGLNTEAFF.

The chain combines TRBV28 with TRBJ2-3; 15 bases fit TRBD2. The CDR3 covers 18 residues. Trimming took 5 bases from V and 7 from J; bases not matched to a gene: 13. Germline CDR1 MDHEN, CDR2 SYDVKM. The CDR3 nucleotides read TGTGCCAGCAGTCCCAACCCGGGACTAGCGGGAGGCACGAATACGCAGTATTTT. The encoded protein is CASSPNPGLAGGTNTQYF. The variable domain in full, with the rest retrieved from reference TRBV28 and TRBJ2-3, is DVKVTQSSRYLVKRTGEKVFLECVQDMDHENMFWYRQDPGLGLRLIYFSYDVKMKEKGDIPEGYSVSREKKERFSLILESASTNQTSMYLCASSPNPGLAGGTNTQYFGPGTRLTVL.

The chain links TRBV24-1 to TRBJ2-4; TRBD1 might be the D (6 bases). CDR3 length: 13 amino acids. With 5 bases removed from V and 5 bases from J, the gap between germline ends came to 9 bases. CDR1 is KGHDR, CDR2 SFDVKD, per germline. CDR3 amino acids: CATSGRTENIQYF. DNA for the CDR3: TGTGCCACCAGTGGTCGGACAGAAAACATTCAGTACTTC.

The chain employs TRBV11-3 and TRBJ1-4; maybe TRBD1 (5 bases). Germline V gene sequence: CDR1 SGHNT, CDR2 YENEEA. The CDR3 consists of 15 residues. Trimming removed 8 bases at V and 0 bases at J, with 13 bases between. CDR3: CASSNTGATNEKLFF. The CDR3 DNA follows: TGTGCCAGCTCCAACACAGGAGCAACTAATGAAAAACTGTTTTTT.

This sequence joins TRBV28 and TRBJ1-1; D is uncertain. The CDR3 is 12 amino acids. Germline V gives CDR1 MDHEN, CDR2 SYDVKM. V was cut by 10 bases and J by 5 bases, with 14 bases left in between. The CDR3 region is CATLGGSTEAFF. CDR3 bases: TGTGCCACCTTGGGAGGAAGTACTGAAGCTTTCTTT.

This clone was picked up a small number of times. The rearrangement uses TRBV6-4 and TRBJ2-3; 11 positions agree with TRBD2. Germline V gene sequence: CDR1 MRHNA, CDR2 SNTAGT. Unmatched junction bases numbered 0, after V lost 0 bases and J lost 4 bases. There are 15 residues in the CDR3. The CDR3: CASSDSSGGADTQYF. The CDR3, as DNA: TGTGCCAGCAGTGACTCTAGCGGGGGGGCAGATACGCAGTATTTT.

The V and J genes are TRBV5-1 and TRBJ1-1, with D tentatively TRBD1 (6 bases). V was clipped by 4 bases and J by 6 bases, with 28 bases between them. CDR3 length: 18 amino acids. Germline V gives CDR1 SGHRS, CDR2 YFSETQ. The CDR3 protein is CASSLKGGRVIYPPEAFF. CDR3 nucleotides: TGCGCCAGCAGCCTTAAGGGGGGGCGAGTTATTTATCCACCTGAAGCTTTCTTT.

This sequence joins TRBV9 and TRBJ1-2; no firm D call. This CDR3 region has 14 residues. The germline V gene has CDR1 SGDLS and CDR2 YYNGEE. V lost 4 bases and J 0 bases, leaving 10 bases between the germline ends. CDR3 bases: TGTGCCAGCAGCCCCGTGGGAGCTAACTATGGCTACACCTTC. This codes for CASSPVGANYGYTF.

This clone was seen a few times. V and J are TRBV10-3 and TRBJ2-3; a possible D gene is TRBD1 (6 bases). V lost 10 bases and J 0 bases, leaving 20 bases between the germline ends. The CDR3 runs to 16 residues. Germline V gene data show CDR1 as ENHRY and CDR2 as SYGVKD. CDR3 in amino acids: CATRDPRGNSTDTQYF. The CDR3 coding sequence is TGTGCCACGAGGGACCCCAGGGGAAATAGCACAGATACGCAGTATTTT.

This clone was picked up one time. The gene calls are TRBV30 and TRBJ1-1; TRBD1 agrees at 9 bases. The CDR3 runs 16 residues. Germline CDR1 reads GTSNPN; CDR2 reads SVGIG (reference sequence). With V trimmed by 3 bases and J by 4 bases, 12 bases remained unmatched. This CDR3 is CAWRPGMGQGITEAFF. In nucleotides, the CDR3 is TGTGCCTGGAGACCTGGGATGGGACAGGGCATCACTGAAGCTTTCTTT.

CDR3 nucleotide sequence: TGTGCCAGTAGTACGTCCTGGGGGGGGCGCTTAGATACGCAGTATTTT. The encoded protein is CASSTSWGGRLDTQYF. V usage is TRBV19 and J usage is TRBJ2-3; weak D call: TRBD2 (7 bases). This CDR3 is 16 amino acids long. The germline gives CDR1 LNHDA, CDR2 SQIVND (reference sequence). Deletions cut 4 bases from V and 5 bases from J, with 19 bases between.

Only one count was recorded for this clone. This chain connects TRBV19 to TRBJ1-5; 7 positions match TRBD1. With 5 bases clipped from V and 6 bases from J, the junction kept 7 bases outside the gene matches. The CDR3 contains 14 residues. Per the germline V gene, CDR1 is LNHDA and CDR2 is SQIVND (reference sequence). DNA of the CDR3: TGTGCCAGTAGTCAGGGGACAGTCGGTCAGCCCCAGCATTTT. This translates into CASSQGTVGQPQHF.

This clone occurred once. The chain recombines TRBV12-5 with TRBJ1-1, with TRBD1 matching 8 bases. Germline V lookup: CDR1 LGHNT, CDR2 FRNRAP. This CDR3 spans 17 amino acids. V trimming: 2 bases; J trimming: 1 base; junction bases outside the gene matches: 9. CDR3 DNA: TGTGCTAGTGGTTTGTCAACAGGGGGTATGAGGAACACTGAAGCTTTCTTT. Translation gives CASGLSTGGMRNTEAFF.

This CDR3 is CAISPGETQYF. The CDR3 DNA reads TGTGCCATCAGTCCGGGGGAGACCCAGTACTTC. The rearrangement joins TRBV10-3 to TRBJ2-5, with D possibly TRBD2 on 5 matching bases. Germline V CDR1 and CDR2: ENHRY, SYGVKD. Deletions cut 5 bases from V and 5 bases from J, with 6 bases between. The CDR3 has 11 residues.

The gene calls are TRBV11-1 and TRBJ2-5, with TRBD2 matching over 12 bases. Germline lookup yields CDR1 SGHAT and CDR2 FQDESV (reference sequence). Germline trimming cut 5 bases from V and 0 bases from J; bases unmatched to any gene: 4. The CDR3 covers 16 residues. This chain's CDR3 is CASSPWTSGNQETQYF. The CDR3 region has the DNA TGTGCCAGCAGCCCCTGGACTAGCGGGAACCAAGAGACCCAGTACTTC. The full variable domain, rest sourced from reference TRBV11-1 and TRBJ2-5, is EAEVAQSPRYKITEKSQAVAFWCDPISGHATLYWYRQILGQGPELLVQFQDESVVDDSQLPKDRFSAERLKGVDSTLKIQPAELGDSAMYLCASSPWTSGNQETQYFGPGTRLLVL.

The chain links TRBV29-1 to TRBJ1-6; maybe TRBD1 (6 bases). CDR3 size: 13 residues. V lost 5 bases, J lost 7 bases, and 12 bases lay in between. Per the germline V gene, CDR1 is SQVTM and CDR2 is ANQGSEA. CDR3 in amino acids: CSVRRTDNSPLHF. DNA for the CDR3: TGCAGCGTTAGAAGGACAGACAATTCACCCCTCCACTTT.

The chain combines TRBV7-3 with TRBJ1-2, with no clear D. V shed 4 bases and J shed 8 bases, with 5 bases lying between them. Germline assignment: CDR1 SGHTA and CDR2 FQGTGA. The CDR3 is 10 amino acids. The CDR3 nucleotides read TGTGCCAGCAGCTCATTGGGCTACACCTTC. This translates into CASSSLGYTF.

The J gene is TRBJ2-6, the V gene TRBV4-1, with TRBD1 matching 9 bases. V dropped 4 bases and J dropped 0; count of bases not matched to a gene: 7. Germline CDR1 reads MGHRA; CDR2 reads YSYEKL. The CDR3 loop spans 18 amino acids. CDR3 region: CASSPVQQGASGANVLTF. CDR3 sequence (DNA): TGCGCCAGCAGCCCAGTACAACAGGGGGCCTCTGGGGCCAACGTCCTGACTTTC.

The chain couples TRBV27 to TRBJ2-2; tentative D call: TRBD2 (5 bases). Trimming left V 8 bases short and J 6 bases short, with 16 bases between. The CDR3 sequence is 14 residues long. Germline V gene data show CDR1 as MNHEY and CDR2 as SMNVEV (reference sequence). The CDR3 loop is CASGLPFLPGELFF. The CDR3 DNA sequence: TGTGCCAGCGGACTCCCCTTCCTACCCGGGGAGCTGTTTTTT.

The chain joins TRBV29-1 to TRBJ1-4; TRBD1 matches at 9 bases. The CDR3 runs to 15 residues. V lost 1 base and J lost 8; bases outside the gene matches: 8. CDR1 and CDR2 from the germline V gene are SQVTM and ANQGSEA. In DNA, the CDR3 is TGCAGCGTTGAAGGGGGCCGGGACAGGGAAGAAAAACTGTTTTTT. Amino acid sequence: CSVEGGRDREEKLFF. The full variable domain, in which reference TRBV29-1 and TRBJ1-4 provide the parts outside the CDR3, is SAVISQKPSRDICQRGTSLTIQCQVDSQVTMMFWYRQQPGQSLTLIATANQGSEATYESGFVIDKFPISRPNLTFSTLTVSNMSPEDSSIYLCSVEGGRDREEKLFFGSGTQLSVL.

Turning to this clone: Germline and junction disagree at one end, which may indicate a read error. V is TRBV7-7 and J is TRBJ2-1, with 10 bases aligning to TRBD2. Germline V gene lookup returns CDR1 SSHAT and CDR2 FNYEAQ (reference sequence). The CDR3 has 15 amino acids. The CDR3 sequence is CASSLAGGDYNEQFF. CDR3 DNA sequence: TGTGCTAGCAGCTTAGCGGGGGGAGATTACAATGAGCAGTTCTTC.

This clone was seen more than once but under ten times. This sequence joins TRBV18 and TRBJ2-3; 7 nucleotides agree with TRBD2. The trim removed 2 bases at V and 5 bases at J, leaving 7 bases unmatched. This CDR3 contains 15 residues. Germline assignment: CDR1 KGHSH and CDR2 LQKENI. This chain's CDR3 is CASSPGPGGGDTQYF. The CDR3 DNA follows: TGTGCCAGCTCACCAGGGCCGGGAGGAGGAGATACGCAGTATTTT.

The V gene is TRBV3-1 (or the pseudogene TRBV3-2), the J gene TRBJ1-3, with TRBD1 matching over 7 bases. Germline CDR1 and CDR2: LGHDT and YNNKEL (reference sequence). V was clipped by 4 bases and J by 2 bases; unmatched bases: 2. This CDR3 has 14 residues. The CDR3 sequence is CASSLGTAGNTIYF. CDR3 nucleotides: TGTGCCAGCAGCCTTGGGACAGCTGGAAACACCATATATTTT.

In this sample, this clone turned up once. This chain joins TRBV10-3 and TRBJ2-7; TRBD2 matches at 11 bases. From germline, CDR1 is ENHRY and CDR2 SYGVKD. CDR3 length: 12 residues. V shed 9 bases and J 7 bases; nucleotides not matched to a gene: 5. CDR3 in amino acids: CAISGRAGEQYF. The CDR3 DNA follows: TGTGCCATTAGCGGGAGGGCCGGGGAGCAGTACTTC.